Presented here are 31 T cell receptor beta chains from one specimen sequenced in a study of blood T cells in healthy people across ages. Sample-barcoded 5' priming and a J-beta primer mix drove a second PCR of roughly 6 to 12 cycles. TCRdb passed the 5' RACE reads through MiXCR, listing each CDR3 protein once. Of approximately 600,000 distinct CDR3 sequences in the sample, 58% were seen once. The sequenced material came from blood. Receptor source: a man aged 55 to 70 in good health.

This clonotype turned up a few times. The rearrangement joins TRBV12-3 or TRBV12-4 to TRBJ1-2, with unresolved D. The CDR3 loop spans 14 amino acids. Trimming took 4 bases from V and 7 from J, leaving 16 bases between them. The CDR3 region is CASSYPSTGSGYTF. Here the CDR3 DNA reads TGTGCCAGCAGTTACCCCAGTACCGGTAGTGGCTACACCTTC.

This sequence joins TRBV5-5 and TRBJ2-2, with D unresolved. V was shortened by 1 base and J by 1 base, with 8 bases between the two germline ends. The CDR3 has 15 residues. Per germline, CDR1 SGHKS and CDR2 YYEKEE (reference sequence). The CDR3 DNA reads as TGTGCCAGCAGCTTGTCGAGCAGGAACACCGGGGAGCTGTTTTTT. Its translation is CASSLSSRNTGELFF.

This chain joins TRBV7-2 and TRBJ2-5; 7 bases are a match to TRBD1. CDR1 and CDR2 from the germline V gene are SGHTA and FQGNSA. CDR3 size: 18 residues. V dropped 5 bases and J dropped 2; count of bases not matched to a gene: 17. CDR3 DNA sequence: TGTGCCAGCAGCCTGATGTCCCCTGGTGGGGACAGTCAAGAGACCCAGTACTTC. It translates to CASSLMSPGGDSQETQYF.

This clonotype was detected a few times. The rearrangement joins TRBV6-6 to TRBJ2-7, with a possible D match to TRBD2 (5 bases). The last part of the DNA fits TRBJ2-5 better; the J call may be wrong. The CDR3 contains 14 residues. Germline lookup yields CDR1 MNHNY and CDR2 SVGAGI (reference sequence). As DNA, the CDR3 is TGTGCCAGCAGTTCCGTGGGGAGAAGGGAGACCCAGTACTTC. Translating gives CASSSVGRRETQYF.

This clonotype was counted once. The chain combines TRBV10-3 with TRBJ1-4; 8 nucleotides align to TRBD1. V lost 10 bases and J lost 2; bases outside the gene matches: 9. The CDR3 runs to 15 residues. The germline V gene has CDR1 ENHRY and CDR2 SYGVKD. Written as DNA, the CDR3 is TGTGCCACCGGACAGGGAGGTTTGACTAATGAAAAACTGTTTTTT. This sequence encodes CATGQGGLTNEKLFF.

The rearrangement uses TRBV5-1 and TRBJ2-1; possible D gene TRBD2, 6 bases. V lost 0 bases, J lost 9 bases, and 16 bases lay in between. CDR3 length: 15 residues. The germline V gene encodes CDR1 SGHRS and CDR2 YFSETQ. The CDR3 here is CASSLGTVEGGEQFF. For the CDR3, the DNA is TGCGCCAGCAGCTTGGGAACGGTAGAGGGAGGTGAGCAGTTCTTC.

This clonotype was observed a handful of times. This sequence joins TRBV29-1 and TRBJ2-1; TRBD2 aligns across 7 bases. The CDR3 extends over 13 amino acids. V gave up 4 bases and J gave up 8 bases; unmatched junction bases: 8. The germline gives CDR1 SQVTM, CDR2 ANQGSEA. The CDR3 region is CSVGAGARYEQFF. CDR3 DNA: TGCAGCGTTGGGGCGGGAGCCCGATATGAGCAGTTCTTC.

The rearrangement joins TRBV11-2 to TRBJ1-4, with unresolved D. The CDR3 consists of 14 residues. V lost 5 bases to trimming and J lost 10 bases, with 17 bases between them. Germline V CDR1 and CDR2: SGHAT, FQNNGV. The CDR3 sequence: CASSPAPGSGKLFF. DNA for the CDR3: TGTGCCAGCAGCCCCGCCCCCGGCTCTGGAAAACTGTTTTTT. The whole variable domain, filled in from reference TRBV11-2 and TRBJ1-4, reads EAGVAQSPRYKIIEKRQSVAFWCNPISGHATLYWYQQILGQGPKLLIQFQNNGVVDDSQLPKDRFSAERLKGVDSTLKIQPAKLEDSAVYLCASSPAPGSGKLFFGSGTQLSVL.

The genes are TRBV7-9 and TRBJ2-7, with 8 bases matching TRBD2. J gave up 3 bases and V 5 bases, and 6 bases lay outside the gene matches. The CDR3 covers 14 residues. Germline V gives CDR1 SEHNR, CDR2 FQNEAQ (reference sequence). The CDR3 loop is CASSPGGSRYEQYF. In DNA form, the CDR3 reads TGTGCCAGCAGCCCGGGGGGGAGCCGCTACGAGCAGTACTTC.

This chain connects TRBV5-8 to TRBJ2-5, with D uncertain. There are 10 residues in the CDR3. Germline values: CDR1 SGHTS, CDR2 YDEGEE. Trimming removed 0 bases at V and 7 bases at J, with 1 base between. The CDR3 here is CASSLGTQYF. The CDR3 DNA sequence: TGTGCCAGCAGCTTGGGGACCCAGTACTTC.

As for this clonotype: A much larger clone is a single base away; this may be a read error. The CDR3 end shows no conserved phenylalanine or tryptophan, and so a read error is likely. The genes are TRBV20-1 and TRBJ2-5, with D tentatively TRBD1 (7 bases). The J call may be mistaken, given a closer DNA end match to TRBJ2-7. CDR1 is DFQATT, CDR2 SNEGSKA, per germline (reference sequence). The CDR3 is made up of 13 amino acids. The CDR3 bases are TGCAGTGCCCCAGGGGGGTCGTCTTACGAGCAGTACTTA. Translation gives CSAPGGSSYEQYL.

This clonotype was picked up a small number of times. V usage is TRBV11-2 and J usage is TRBJ2-6; weak D call: TRBD1 (6 bases). Germline CDR1 and CDR2: SGHAT and FQNNGV. V was shortened by 10 bases and J by 0 bases, with 16 bases between the two germline ends. CDR3 length equals 16 residues. The CDR3 reads CATSGDRLSGANVLTF. CDR3 sequence (DNA): TGTGCCACCTCAGGGGATCGACTCTCTGGGGCCAACGTCCTGACTTTC.

This clonotype showed up just a few times. The chain is built from TRBV12-3 or TRBV12-4 and TRBJ1-2, with D unresolved. The CDR3 loop spans 13 amino acids. Trimming pared 3 bases from V and 2 bases from J, leaving 7 bases between. The CDR3 protein is CASSFRGNYGYTF. The CDR3, as DNA: TGTGCCAGCAGTTTTCGCGGGAACTATGGCTACACCTTC.

This chain uses TRBV7-2 with TRBJ1-3; no clear D. In germline, CDR1 is SGHTA, CDR2 FQGNSA. The CDR3 length is 15 residues. The V end lost 5 bases, the J end lost 2 bases, and 13 bases lay between the germline ends. The CDR3 nucleotides read TGTGCCAGCAGCCTTCACCCGAAGGCTGGAAACACCATATATTTT. Translation gives CASSLHPKAGNTIYF.

This chain uses TRBV12-3 or TRBV12-4 with TRBJ1-2, with TRBD1 as a possible D gene (5 bases). The CDR3 has 13 residues. Trimming stripped 0 bases from V and 11 bases from J, with 13 bases between. For the CDR3, the DNA is TGTGCCAGCAGTTTAGCTTCCGGGGGGAGGTACACCTTC. It encodes CASSLASGGRYTF.

The chain carries TRBV20-1 and TRBJ2-4; 7 nucleotides agree with TRBD1. The DNA matches TRBJ2-7 better at its end, which makes the J call doubtful. This CDR3 is 15 amino acids long. Germline V lookup: CDR1 DFQATT, CDR2 SNEGSKA (reference sequence). CDR3 amino acids: CSAGSRDSTDYEQYF. The CDR3 nucleotides read TGCAGTGCTGGGAGCCGGGACAGCACAGACTACGAGCAGTACTTC.

This clonotype was counted many times. V and J are TRBV6-2 or TRBV6-3 and TRBJ1-2; 8 bases fit TRBD1. The trim removed 5 bases at V and 6 bases at J, leaving 8 bases unmatched. CDR1 and CDR2 from the germline V gene are MNHEY and SVGEGT. The CDR3 has 14 amino acids. CDR3 protein: CASSDMDRVDGYTF. The CDR3 nucleotides read TGTGCCAGCAGTGATATGGACAGGGTGGATGGCTACACCTTC.

This clonotype has only a few counts. The chain has TRBV7-2 and TRBJ2-7, with 9 positions matching TRBD1. CDR1 and CDR2 (germline): SGHTA, FQGNSA. The CDR3 is made up of 14 amino acids. V shed 5 bases, J shed 2 bases, and the junction held 4 bases outside the gene matches. DNA of the CDR3: TGTGCCAGCAGCACCGGACAGGGGCCCTACGAGCAGTACTTC. Protein sequence: CASSTGQGPYEQYF.

This clonotype has only one observation. V is TRBV10-3 and J is TRBJ2-4, with 8 nucleotides matching TRBD1. With the DNA end fitting TRBJ2-5 better, the J assignment may be wrong. Germline CDR1 is ENHRY and CDR2 is SYGVKD. The CDR3 totals 16 residues. CDR3 sequence (DNA): TGTGCCATCAGTGACCTCCCCGACAGGGGCCAAGAGACCCAGTACTTC. This sequence encodes CAISDLPDRGQETQYF.

The rearrangement links TRBV3-1 to TRBJ2-2; D remains unclear. Germline lookup yields CDR1 LGHDT and CDR2 YNNKEL (reference sequence). The CDR3 is made up of 15 amino acids. V was clipped by 2 bases and J by 8 bases, with 15 bases between them. CDR3 loop: CASSQPGPVRGELFF. DNA of the CDR3: TGTGCCAGCAGCCAACCGGGCCCCGTGAGGGGGGAGCTGTTTTTT.

The chain recombines TRBV7-2 with TRBJ2-7, with 9 bases aligning to TRBD1. The CDR3 is made up of 15 amino acids. Germline V CDR1 and CDR2: SGHTA, FQGNSA. V was pared by 2 bases and J by 2 bases, with 4 bases of the junction left unmatched. This chain's CDR3 is CASSLTTGGAYEQYF. CDR3 bases: TGTGCCAGCAGCTTAACGACAGGGGGGGCCTACGAGCAGTACTTC.

In this sample, this clonotype turned up a few times. The genes are TRBV4-2 and TRBJ2-3; 8 bases are shared with TRBD1. V lost 1 base and J lost 6; bases outside the gene matches: 6. Germline V gene sequence: CDR1 LGHNA, CDR2 YNFKEQ. The CDR3 extends over 15 amino acids. CDR3 DNA: TGTGCCAGCAGCCAAGGGAGACAGGGGAGTGATACGCAGTATTTT. Protein sequence: CASSQGRQGSDTQYF.

The chain employs TRBV20-1 and TRBJ1-5; D possibly corresponds to TRBD1 (5 bases). The V gene's germline CDR1 is DFQATT and CDR2 SNEGSKA (reference sequence). Trimming removed 0 bases at V and 7 bases at J, with 10 bases between. The CDR3 length is 13 residues. CDR3 in DNA: TGCAGTGCTAGAGACCCGACAGTACAGCCCCAGCATTTT. Its protein is CSARDPTVQPQHF.

V gene TRBV10-2 combines with J gene TRBJ2-7; D unclear. This CDR3 contains 15 residues. Germline V CDR1 and CDR2: WSHSY, SAAADI. Trimming removed 0 bases from V and 3 bases from J, with 12 bases in between. The DNA of the CDR3 is TGCGCCAGCAGTGAGTCCACGGAAAAGGACTACGAGCAGTACTTC. Its protein is CASSESTEKDYEQYF.

This chain links TRBV29-1 with TRBJ1-2; 7 bases align to TRBD1. Germline lookup yields CDR1 SQVTM and CDR2 ANQGSEA. With 7 bases clipped from V and 4 bases from J, the junction kept 9 bases outside the gene matches. The CDR3 loop spans 13 amino acids. The CDR3 is CSARDSWGYGYTF. CDR3 sequence (DNA): TGCAGCGCCCGGGACAGCTGGGGCTATGGCTACACCTTC.

This clonotype was seen a handful of times. The rearrangement joins TRBV2 to TRBJ2-3; no reliable D call. Germline lookup yields CDR1 SNHLY and CDR2 FYNNEI. The CDR3 consists of 14 residues. Trimming shortened V by 3 bases and J by 2 bases, and 9 bases separated the two germline ends. In DNA form, the CDR3 reads TGTGCCAGCAGTGATGGCGGTTACACAGATACGCAGTATTTT. The encoded protein is CASSDGGYTDTQYF.

The CDR3 reads CASREGYTGELFF. CDR3 sequence (DNA): TGTGCCAGCAGGGAGGGGTACACCGGGGAGCTGTTTTTT. The chain links TRBV2 to TRBJ2-2; D possibly corresponds to TRBD2 (6 bases). The CDR3 is 13 amino acids. The ends were cut back, 6 bases at V and 3 bases at J, with 8 bases in the middle. Germline CDR1 reads SNHLY; CDR2 reads FYNNEI.

This clonotype was counted only a few times. The CDR3 loop reads CASSYLTASGSPLHF. CDR3 coding DNA: TGTGCCAGCAGTTACCTTACAGCGTCAGGATCACCCCTCCACTTT. The V gene is TRBV6-6, the J gene TRBJ1-6; D unclear. CDR3 length: 15 residues. The V gene lost 2 bases and the J gene lost 10 bases, with 15 bases spanning the gap. Germline lookup yields CDR1 MNHNY and CDR2 SVGAGI (reference sequence).

This sequence joins TRBV6-5 and TRBJ1-2; a possible D gene is TRBD1 (6 bases). The CDR3 is made up of 15 amino acids. Per the germline V gene, CDR1 is MNHEY and CDR2 is SVGAGI. V was shortened by 2 bases and J by 8 bases, with 18 bases between the two germline ends. The CDR3 DNA reads TGTGCCAGCAGTTACCGGACAGCTCATTGGGAGGGCTACACCTTC. It yields the protein CASSYRTAHWEGYTF.

This clonotype has a single count. The junction departs from germline at one end; a sequencing error may be responsible. The chain has TRBV29-1 and TRBJ2-3; 10 bases line up with TRBD1. The CDR3 totals 16 residues. The V gene's germline CDR1 is SQVTM and CDR2 ANQGSEA. CDR3 residues: CSVGRDRGRGTDMQYF. The DNA for the CDR3 is TGCAGCGTGGGCCGGGACAGGGGAAGGGGCACAGATATGCAGTATTTT.

This clonotype was seen a handful of times. This chain connects TRBV5-6 to TRBJ2-1; unclear D gene. The germline V gene has CDR1 SGHDT and CDR2 YYEEEE. Trimming shortened V by 0 bases and J by 0 bases, and 4 bases separated the two germline ends. The CDR3 sequence is 14 residues long. CDR3 in amino acids: CASSLVGSYNEQFF. DNA of the CDR3: TGTGCCAGCAGCTTGGTAGGCTCCTACAATGAGCAGTTCTTC. Full variable domain (missing parts from reference TRBV5-6 and TRBJ2-1): DAGVTQSPTHLIKTRGQQVTLRCSPKSGHDTVSWYQQALGQGPQFIFQYYEEEERQRGNFPDRFSGHQFPNYSSELNVNALLLGDSALYLCASSLVGSYNEQFFGPGTRLTVL.